A single sample gave rise to the 8 T cell receptor beta chains below, sequenced in a study of blood T cell repertoires in COVID-19. TCRdb's copy holds only in-frame clones and misses some; the assay was immunoSEQ multiplex PCR. The data show 55,000 to 80,000 clones, 75% to 85% seen once. Sequencing was carried out using peripheral blood. The source of these receptors is a human donor in a cohort sampled during active COVID-19.

V is TRBV5-1 and J is TRBJ2-2, with a weak D call TRBD2 (6 bases). Trimming pared 0 bases from V and 3 bases from J, leaving 9 bases between. This CDR3 region has 15 residues. CDR1 and CDR2 from the germline V gene are SGHRS and YFSETQ. The chain's CDR3 is CASSLVWGDTGELFF. CDR3 DNA: TGCGCCAGCAGCTTGGTCTGGGGGGACACCGGGGAGCTGTTTTTT.

This clone has only a few counts. The same CDR3 is also encoded by other DNA sequences in this sample. V and J are TRBV7-9 and TRBJ2-5; the D gene is possibly TRBD2 (5 bases). Germline CDR1 is SEHNR and CDR2 is FQNEAQ (reference sequence). Between the trimmed V and J ends, which lost 5 bases and 4 bases, there was a span of 11 bases. This CDR3 has 13 amino acids. Here the CDR3 DNA reads TGTGCCAGCAGCCCCCGCGGGCCAGAGACCCAGTACTTC. It specifies CASSPRGPETQYF. Filled out from reference TRBV7-9 and TRBJ2-5, the complete variable domain reads DTGVSQNPRHKITKRGQNVTFRCDPISEHNRLYWYRQTLGQGPEFLTYFQNEAQLEKSRLLSDRFSAERPKGSFSTLEIQRTEQGDSAMYLCASSPRGPETQYFGPGTRLLVL.

This rearrangement joins TRBV5-6 to TRBJ2-7, with TRBD1 identical over 7 bases. Germline CDR1 and CDR2: SGHDT and YYEEEE. The CDR3 runs to 12 residues. V trimming: 1 base; J trimming: 7 bases; junction bases outside the gene matches: 2. The CDR3 spells CASSLWDREQYF. DNA of the CDR3: TGTGCCAGCAGCTTGTGGGACAGAGAGCAGTACTTC. Using reference TRBV5-6 and TRBJ2-7 for the parts outside the CDR3, the full variable domain is DAGVTQSPTHLIKTRGQQVTLRCSPKSGHDTVSWYQQALGQGPQFIFQYYEEEERQRGNFPDRFSGHQFPNYSSELNVNALLLGDSALYLCASSLWDREQYFGPGTRLTVT.

J is TRBJ1-2 and V is TRBV6-1, with 9 bases aligning to TRBD1. V lost 0 bases to trimming and J lost 5 bases; unmatched junction nucleotides: 4. This CDR3 comprises 15 residues. The germline CDR1 and CDR2 sequences are MNHNS and SASEGT. The DNA for the CDR3 is TGTGCCAGCAGTGAAGCGCGGGACAGGGCGTATGGCTACACCTTC. Translation: CASSEARDRAYGYTF.

The chain is built from TRBV3-1 (or the pseudogene TRBV3-2) and TRBJ2-7; D is uncertain. The ends were cut back, 0 bases at V and 0 bases at J, with 21 bases in the middle. This CDR3 region has 19 residues. The germline V gene encodes CDR1 LGHDT and CDR2 YNNKEL (reference sequence). The CDR3 sequence: CASSQDERAPHASSYEQYF. CDR3 bases: TGTGCCAGCAGCCAAGATGAGCGCGCCCCCCACGCGAGCTCCTACGAGCAGTACTTC.

The chain links TRBV11-2 to TRBJ1-1; D possibly corresponds to TRBD1 (5 bases). The V gene's germline CDR1 is SGHAT and CDR2 FQNNGV. Trimming removed 1 base from V and 8 bases from J, with 14 bases in between. The CDR3 runs 14 residues. The CDR3 protein is CASSLGWGRSEAFF. CDR3 nucleotides: TGTGCCAGCAGCTTAGGGTGGGGGAGGTCCGAAGCTTTCTTT. The full variable domain, rest sourced from reference TRBV11-2 and TRBJ1-1, is EAGVAQSPRYKIIEKRQSVAFWCNPISGHATLYWYQQILGQGPKLLIQFQNNGVVDDSQLPKDRFSAERLKGVDSTLKIQPAKLEDSAVYLCASSLGWGRSEAFFGQGTRLTVV.

The chain carries TRBV11-2 and TRBJ2-7; perhaps TRBD1 as D (5 bases). Trimming cost V 2 bases and J 5 bases, with 10 bases left between them. This CDR3 comprises 13 residues. Germline assignment: CDR1 SGHAT and CDR2 FQNNGV. The CDR3, as DNA: TGTGCCAGCAGCTTACGGCAGGGAAACGAGCAGTACGTC. Translating gives CASSLRQGNEQYV.

CDR3 sequence: CASSLRQGAGEQYV. CDR3 in DNA: TGTGCCAGCAGTTTGCGACAGGGGGCAGGGGAGCAGTACGTC. The chain is built from TRBV6-5 and TRBJ2-7; 10 bases are a match to TRBD1. The trim removed 4 bases at V and 7 bases at J, leaving 7 bases unmatched. Germline V gives CDR1 MNHEY, CDR2 SVGAGI. The length of the CDR3 is 14 residues.